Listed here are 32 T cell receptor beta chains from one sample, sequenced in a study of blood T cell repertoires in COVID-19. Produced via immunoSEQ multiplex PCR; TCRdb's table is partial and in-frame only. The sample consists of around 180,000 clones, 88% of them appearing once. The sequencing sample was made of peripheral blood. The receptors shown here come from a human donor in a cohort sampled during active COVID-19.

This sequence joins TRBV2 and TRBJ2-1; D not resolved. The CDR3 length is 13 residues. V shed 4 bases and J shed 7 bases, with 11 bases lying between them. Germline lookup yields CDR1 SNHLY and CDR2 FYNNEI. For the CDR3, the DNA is TGTGCCAGCAGTGTTCCCTCGGTTAATGAGCAGTTCTTC. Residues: CASSVPSVNEQFF.

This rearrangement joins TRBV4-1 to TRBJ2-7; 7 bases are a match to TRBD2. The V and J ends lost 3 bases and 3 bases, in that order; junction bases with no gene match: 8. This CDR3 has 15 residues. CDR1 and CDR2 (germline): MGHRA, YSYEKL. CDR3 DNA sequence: TGCGCCAGCAGCCAGGGGGAGGGCCGGCACTACGAGCAGTACTTC. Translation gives CASSQGEGRHYEQYF.

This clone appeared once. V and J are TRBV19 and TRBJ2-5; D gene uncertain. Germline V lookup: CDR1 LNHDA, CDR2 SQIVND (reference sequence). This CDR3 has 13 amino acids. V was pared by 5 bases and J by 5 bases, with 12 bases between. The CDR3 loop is CASSWRSSETQYF. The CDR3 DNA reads TGTGCCAGTAGTTGGCGGAGTTCGGAGACCCAGTACTTC.

CDR3 DNA: TGTGCCAGCAGCTACGGACAGGGCATCAACTATGGCTACACCTTC. Translation gives CASSYGQGINYGYTF. This chain links TRBV7-9 with TRBJ1-2; TRBD1 agrees at 8 bases. The CDR3 contains 15 residues. Unmatched junction bases numbered 6, after V lost 4 bases and J lost 2 bases. The germline V gene encodes CDR1 SEHNR and CDR2 FQNEAQ (reference sequence).

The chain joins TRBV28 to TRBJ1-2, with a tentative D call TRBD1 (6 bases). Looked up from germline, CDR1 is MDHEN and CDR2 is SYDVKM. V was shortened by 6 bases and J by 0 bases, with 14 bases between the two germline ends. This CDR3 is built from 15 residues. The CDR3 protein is CASRTGQQTNYGYTF. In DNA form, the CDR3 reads TGTGCCAGCAGGACAGGACAGCAAACTAACTATGGCTACACCTTC.

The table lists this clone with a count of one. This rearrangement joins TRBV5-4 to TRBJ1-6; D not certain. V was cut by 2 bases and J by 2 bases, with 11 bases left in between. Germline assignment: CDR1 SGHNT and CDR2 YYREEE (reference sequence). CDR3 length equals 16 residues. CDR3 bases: TGTGCCAGCAGCTTTTTCGAGGGAACCTATAATTCACCCCTCCACTTT. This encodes CASSFFEGTYNSPLHF.

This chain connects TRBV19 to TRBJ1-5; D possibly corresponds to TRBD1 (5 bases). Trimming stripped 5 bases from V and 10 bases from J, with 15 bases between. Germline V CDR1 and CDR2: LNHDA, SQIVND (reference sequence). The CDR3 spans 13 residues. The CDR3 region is CASSPPSRTPQHF. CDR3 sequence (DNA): TGTGCCAGTAGTCCCCCTTCCCGGACACCCCAGCATTTT.

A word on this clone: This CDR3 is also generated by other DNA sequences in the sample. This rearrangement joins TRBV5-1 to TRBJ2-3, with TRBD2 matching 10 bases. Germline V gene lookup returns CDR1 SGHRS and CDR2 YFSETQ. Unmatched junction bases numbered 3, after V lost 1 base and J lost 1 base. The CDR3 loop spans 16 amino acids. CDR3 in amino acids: CASSLRLAGGTDTQYF. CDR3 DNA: TGCGCCAGCAGCTTGAGACTAGCGGGCGGCACAGATACGCAGTATTTT.

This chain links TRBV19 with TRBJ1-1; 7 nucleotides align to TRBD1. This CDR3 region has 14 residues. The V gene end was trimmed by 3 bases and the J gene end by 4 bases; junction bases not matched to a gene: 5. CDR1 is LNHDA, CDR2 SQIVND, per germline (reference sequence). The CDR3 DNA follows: TGTGCCAGTAGTATGGGACAGACCTTCACTGAAGCTTTCTTT. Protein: CASSMGQTFTEAFF.

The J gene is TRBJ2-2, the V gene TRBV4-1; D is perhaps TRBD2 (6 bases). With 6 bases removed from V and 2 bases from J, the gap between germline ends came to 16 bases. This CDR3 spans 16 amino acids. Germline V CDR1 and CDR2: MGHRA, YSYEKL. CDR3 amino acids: CASSPEGTYNTGELFF. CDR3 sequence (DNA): TGCGCCAGCAGTCCAGAAGGGACTTATAACACCGGGGAGCTGTTTTTT.

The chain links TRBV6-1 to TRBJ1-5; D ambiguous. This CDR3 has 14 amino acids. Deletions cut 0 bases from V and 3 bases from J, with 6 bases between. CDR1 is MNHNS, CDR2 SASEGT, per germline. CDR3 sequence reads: CASSEARINQPQHF. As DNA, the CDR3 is TGTGCCAGCAGTGAAGCGAGAATCAATCAGCCCCAGCATTTT.

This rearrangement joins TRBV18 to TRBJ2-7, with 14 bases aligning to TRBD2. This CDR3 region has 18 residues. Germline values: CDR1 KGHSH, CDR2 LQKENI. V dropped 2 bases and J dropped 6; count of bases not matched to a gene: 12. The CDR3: CASSPGRTSGRFSLEQYF. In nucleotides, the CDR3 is TGTGCCAGCTCACCAGGGAGGACTAGCGGGAGGTTCTCTCTCGAGCAGTACTTC.

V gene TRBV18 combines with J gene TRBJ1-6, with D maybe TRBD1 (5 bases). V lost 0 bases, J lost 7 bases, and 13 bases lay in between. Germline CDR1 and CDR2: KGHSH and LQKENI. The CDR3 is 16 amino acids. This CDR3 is CASSPPGRASNSPLHF. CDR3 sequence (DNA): TGTGCCAGCTCACCACCGGGCAGGGCCTCGAATTCACCCCTCCACTTT.

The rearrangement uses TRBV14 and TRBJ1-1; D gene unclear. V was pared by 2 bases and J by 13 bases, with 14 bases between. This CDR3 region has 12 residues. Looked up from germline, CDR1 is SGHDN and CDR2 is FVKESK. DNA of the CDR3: TGTGCCAGCAGCCAAAGCCGGGTCCAAGTTTTCTTT. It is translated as CASSQSRVQVFF.

As DNA, the CDR3 is TGTGCCAGCAGTTCTTGGGGGACTAATAATTCACCCCTCCACTTT. Translating it yields CASSSWGTNNSPLHF. The J gene is TRBJ1-6, the V gene TRBV6-5; TRBD1 is a possible D gene (5 bases). CDR1 MNHEY and CDR2 SVGAGI come from the germline V gene. There are 15 residues in the CDR3. V was trimmed by 4 bases and J by 5 bases, leaving 12 bases between them.

The CDR3 protein is CASRPAGGLATNEQFF. The CDR3 DNA reads TGTGCCAGCAGGCCGGCCGGGGGACTAGCTACAAATGAGCAGTTCTTC. The chain recombines TRBV5-4 with TRBJ2-1; 9 bases match TRBD2. The V segment lost 5 bases and the J segment 7 bases; nucleotides outside the gene matches: 13. CDR3 size: 16 residues. Per the germline V gene, CDR1 is SGHNT and CDR2 is YYREEE (reference sequence).

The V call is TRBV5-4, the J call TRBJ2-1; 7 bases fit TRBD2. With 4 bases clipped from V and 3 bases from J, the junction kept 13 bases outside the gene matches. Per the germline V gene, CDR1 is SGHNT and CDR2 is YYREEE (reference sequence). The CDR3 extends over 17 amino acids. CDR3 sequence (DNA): TGTGCCAGCAGCGTTGGTCGCGGGACGGGGGGCTACAATGAGCAGTTCTTC. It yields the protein CASSVGRGTGGYNEQFF.

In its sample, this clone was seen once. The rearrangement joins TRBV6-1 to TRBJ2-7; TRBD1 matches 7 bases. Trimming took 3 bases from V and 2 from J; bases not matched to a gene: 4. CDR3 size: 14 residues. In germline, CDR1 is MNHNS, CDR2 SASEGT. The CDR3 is CASSETGFPYEQYF. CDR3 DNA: TGTGCCAGCAGTGAGACAGGGTTCCCCTACGAGCAGTACTTC.

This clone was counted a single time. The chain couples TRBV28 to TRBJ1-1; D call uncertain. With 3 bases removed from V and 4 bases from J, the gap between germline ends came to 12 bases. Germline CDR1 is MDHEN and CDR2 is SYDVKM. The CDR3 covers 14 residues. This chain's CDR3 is CASSFYPSGTEAFF. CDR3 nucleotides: TGTGCCAGCAGTTTTTACCCTTCGGGCACTGAAGCTTTCTTT.

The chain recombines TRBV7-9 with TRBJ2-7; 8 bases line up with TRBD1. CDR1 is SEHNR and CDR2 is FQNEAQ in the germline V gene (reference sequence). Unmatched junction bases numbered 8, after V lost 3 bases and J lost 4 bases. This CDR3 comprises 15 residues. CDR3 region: CASSFSGTGRYEQYF. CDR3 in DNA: TGTGCCAGCAGCTTCTCCGGGACAGGAAGATACGAGCAGTACTTC.

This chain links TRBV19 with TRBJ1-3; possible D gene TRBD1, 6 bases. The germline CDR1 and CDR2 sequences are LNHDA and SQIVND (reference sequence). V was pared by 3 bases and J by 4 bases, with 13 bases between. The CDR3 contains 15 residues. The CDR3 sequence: CASSIQGTGGNTIYF. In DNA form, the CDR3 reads TGTGCCAGTAGTATCCAGGGGACGGGAGGAAACACCATATATTTT.

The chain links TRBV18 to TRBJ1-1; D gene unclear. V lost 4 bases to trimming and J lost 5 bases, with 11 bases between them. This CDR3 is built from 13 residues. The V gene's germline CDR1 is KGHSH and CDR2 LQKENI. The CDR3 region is CASSLFTGTEAFF. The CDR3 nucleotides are TGTGCCAGCTCACTATTTACGGGAACTGAAGCTTTCTTT.

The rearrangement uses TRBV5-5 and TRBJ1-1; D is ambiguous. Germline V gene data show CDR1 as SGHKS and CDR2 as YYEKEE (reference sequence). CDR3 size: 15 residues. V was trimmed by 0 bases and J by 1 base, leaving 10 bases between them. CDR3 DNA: TGTGCCAGCAGCTTGGATGCACTAAGGAACACTGAAGCTTTCTTT. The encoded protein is CASSLDALRNTEAFF. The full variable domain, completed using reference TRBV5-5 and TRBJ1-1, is DAGVTQSPTHLIKTRGQQVTLRCSPISGHKSVSWYQQVLGQGPQFIFQYYEKEERGRGNFPDRFSARQFPNYSSELNVNALLLGDSALYLCASSLDALRNTEAFFGQGTRLTVV.

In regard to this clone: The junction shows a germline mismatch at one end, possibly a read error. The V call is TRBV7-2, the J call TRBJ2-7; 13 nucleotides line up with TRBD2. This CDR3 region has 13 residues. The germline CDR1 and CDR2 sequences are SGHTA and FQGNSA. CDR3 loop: CASSLPGLAGINF. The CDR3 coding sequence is TGTGCCAGCAGTTTACCGGGACTAGCGGGGATAAACTTC.

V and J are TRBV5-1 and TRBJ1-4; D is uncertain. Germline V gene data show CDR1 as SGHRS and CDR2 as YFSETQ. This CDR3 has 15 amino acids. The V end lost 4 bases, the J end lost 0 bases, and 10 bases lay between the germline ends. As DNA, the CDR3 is TGCGCCAGCAGCCTGATCGGGTCAACTAATGAAAAACTGTTTTTT. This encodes CASSLIGSTNEKLFF.

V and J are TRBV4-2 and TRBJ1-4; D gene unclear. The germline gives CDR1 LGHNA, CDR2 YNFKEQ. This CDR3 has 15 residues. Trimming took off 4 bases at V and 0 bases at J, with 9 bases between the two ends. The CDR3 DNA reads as TGTGCCAGCAGCCCTTCGATAGCAACTAATGAAAAACTGTTTTTT. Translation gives CASSPSIATNEKLFF.

CDR3 sequence: CASSYRGRRTEAFF. In DNA form, the CDR3 reads TGTGCCAGCAGTTACAGGGGGCGAAGGACTGAAGCTTTCTTT. The chain links TRBV6-5 to TRBJ1-1; TRBD1 aligns across 7 bases. This CDR3 spans 14 amino acids. From germline, CDR1 is MNHEY and CDR2 SVGAGI. Germline trimming cut 2 bases from V and 5 bases from J; bases unmatched to any gene: 5.

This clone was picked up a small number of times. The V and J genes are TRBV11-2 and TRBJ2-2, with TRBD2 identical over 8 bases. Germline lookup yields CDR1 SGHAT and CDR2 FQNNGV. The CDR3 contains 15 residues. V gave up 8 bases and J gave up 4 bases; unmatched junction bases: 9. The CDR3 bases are TGTGCCAGCGTGACGCTAGCGGGTGTCACCGGGGAGCTGTTTTTT. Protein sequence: CASVTLAGVTGELFF.

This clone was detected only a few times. The CDR3 DNA is TGCGCCAGCAGCCAAAGGTTGGGAGGGGCCGGGGAGCTGTTTTTT. Residues: CASSQRLGGAGELFF. The chain joins TRBV4-1 to TRBJ2-2; 7 positions agree with TRBD2. The CDR3 extends over 15 amino acids. J lost 6 bases, V lost 2 bases, and 6 bases had no gene match. CDR1 and CDR2 from the germline V gene are MGHRA and YSYEKL.

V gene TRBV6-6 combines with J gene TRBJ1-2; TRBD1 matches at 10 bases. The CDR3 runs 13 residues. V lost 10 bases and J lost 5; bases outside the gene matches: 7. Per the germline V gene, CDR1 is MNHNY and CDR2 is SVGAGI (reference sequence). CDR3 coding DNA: TGTGCCACCCGGGACAGGGGTTGGTATGGCTACACCTTC. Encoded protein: CATRDRGWYGYTF.

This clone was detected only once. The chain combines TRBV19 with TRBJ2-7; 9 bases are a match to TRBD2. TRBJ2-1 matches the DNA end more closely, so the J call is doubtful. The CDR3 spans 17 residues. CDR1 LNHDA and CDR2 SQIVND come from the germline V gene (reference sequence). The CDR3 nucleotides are TGTGCCAGTAGTATGGCCCCCCTAGCGGGGCTCGACAATGAGCAGTTCTTC. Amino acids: CASSMAPLAGLDNEQFF.

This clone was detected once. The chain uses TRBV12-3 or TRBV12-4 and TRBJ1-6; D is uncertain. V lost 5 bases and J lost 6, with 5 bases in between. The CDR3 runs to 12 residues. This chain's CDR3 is CASSLPNSPLHF. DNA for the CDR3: TGTGCCAGCAGTCTACCTAATTCACCCCTCCACTTT.